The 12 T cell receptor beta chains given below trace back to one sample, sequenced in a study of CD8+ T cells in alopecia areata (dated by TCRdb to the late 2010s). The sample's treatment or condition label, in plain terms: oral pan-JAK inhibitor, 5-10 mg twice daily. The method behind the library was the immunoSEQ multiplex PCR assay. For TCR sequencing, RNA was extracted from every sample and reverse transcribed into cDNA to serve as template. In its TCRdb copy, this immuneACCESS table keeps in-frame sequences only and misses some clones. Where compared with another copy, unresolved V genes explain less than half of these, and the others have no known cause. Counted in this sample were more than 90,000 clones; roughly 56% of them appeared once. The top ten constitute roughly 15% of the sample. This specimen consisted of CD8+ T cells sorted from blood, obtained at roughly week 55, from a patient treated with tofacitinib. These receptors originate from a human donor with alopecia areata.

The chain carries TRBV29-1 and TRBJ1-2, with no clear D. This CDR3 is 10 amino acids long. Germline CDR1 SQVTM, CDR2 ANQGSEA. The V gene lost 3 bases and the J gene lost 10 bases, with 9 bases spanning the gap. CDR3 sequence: CSVEKGVYTF. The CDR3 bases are TGCAGCGTTGAGAAGGGAGTCTACACCTTC.

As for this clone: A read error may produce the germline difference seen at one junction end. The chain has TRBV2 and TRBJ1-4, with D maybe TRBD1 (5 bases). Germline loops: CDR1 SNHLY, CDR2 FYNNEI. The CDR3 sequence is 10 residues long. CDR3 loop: CASRGRGPSF. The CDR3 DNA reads TGTGCCAGCAGGGGACGGGGACCGAGTTTT.

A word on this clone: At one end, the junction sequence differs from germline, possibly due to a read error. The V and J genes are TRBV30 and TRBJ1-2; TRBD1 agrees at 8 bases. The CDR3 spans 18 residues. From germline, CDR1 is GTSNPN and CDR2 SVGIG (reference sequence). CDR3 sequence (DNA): TGTGCCTGGAGTGTACTACGGCAGGGGGCGTCCTCTAACTATGGCCACACCTTC. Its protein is CAWSVLRQGASSNYGHTF. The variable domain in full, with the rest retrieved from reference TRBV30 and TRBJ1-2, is SQTIHQWPATLVQPVGSPLSLECTVEGTSNPNLYWYRQAAGRGLQLLFYSVGIGQISSEVPQNLSASRPQDRQFILSSKKLLLSDSGFYLCAWSVLRQGASSNYGHTFGSGTRLTVV.

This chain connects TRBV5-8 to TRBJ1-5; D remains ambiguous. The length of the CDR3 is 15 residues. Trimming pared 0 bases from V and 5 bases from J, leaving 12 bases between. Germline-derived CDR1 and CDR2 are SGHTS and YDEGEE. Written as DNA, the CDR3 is TGTGCCAGCAGCTTGGGGCAGGCGACGTATCAGCCCCAGCATTTT. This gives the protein CASSLGQATYQPQHF.

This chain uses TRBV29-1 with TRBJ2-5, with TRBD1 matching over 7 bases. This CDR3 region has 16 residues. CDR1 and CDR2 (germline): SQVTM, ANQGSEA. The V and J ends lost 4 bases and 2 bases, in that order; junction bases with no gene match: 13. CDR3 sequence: CSVVLHRTGVQETQYF. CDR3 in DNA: TGCAGCGTTGTTTTGCACCGAACAGGGGTTCAAGAGACCCAGTACTTC.

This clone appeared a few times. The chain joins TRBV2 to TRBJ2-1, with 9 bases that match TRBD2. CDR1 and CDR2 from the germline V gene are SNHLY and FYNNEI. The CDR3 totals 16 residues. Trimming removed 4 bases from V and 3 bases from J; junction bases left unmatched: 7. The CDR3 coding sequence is TGTGCCAGCAGTGGGGAAGCGGGGGGCCACTACAATGAGCAGTTCTTC. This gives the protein CASSGEAGGHYNEQFF.

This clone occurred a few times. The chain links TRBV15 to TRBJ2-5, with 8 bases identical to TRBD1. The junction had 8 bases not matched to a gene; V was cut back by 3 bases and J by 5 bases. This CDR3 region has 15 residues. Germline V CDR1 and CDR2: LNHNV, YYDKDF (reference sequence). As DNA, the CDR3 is TGTGCCACCAGCAGCCCTACAGGGGGTTCGGAGACCCAGTACTTC. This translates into CATSSPTGGSETQYF. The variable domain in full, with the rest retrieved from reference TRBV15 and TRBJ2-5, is DAMVIQNPRYQVTQFGKPVTLSCSQTLNHNVMYWYQQKSSQAPKLLFHYYDKDFNNEADTPDNFQSRRPNTSFCFLDIRSPGLGDTAMYLCATSSPTGGSETQYFGPGTRLLVL.

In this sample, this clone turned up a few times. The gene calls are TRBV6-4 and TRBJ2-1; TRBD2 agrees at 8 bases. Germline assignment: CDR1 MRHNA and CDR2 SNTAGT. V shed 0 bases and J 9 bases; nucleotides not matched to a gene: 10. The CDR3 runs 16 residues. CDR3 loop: CASSDSLTSAIAEQFF. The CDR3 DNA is TGTGCCAGCAGTGACTCTTTGACTAGCGCCATAGCTGAGCAGTTCTTC.

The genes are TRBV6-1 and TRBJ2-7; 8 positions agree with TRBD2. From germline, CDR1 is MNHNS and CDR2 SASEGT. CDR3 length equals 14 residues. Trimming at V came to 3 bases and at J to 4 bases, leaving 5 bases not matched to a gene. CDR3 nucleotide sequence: TGTGCCAGCAGTGACCCGGGGGGGCTATACGAGCAGTACTTC. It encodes CASSDPGGLYEQYF.

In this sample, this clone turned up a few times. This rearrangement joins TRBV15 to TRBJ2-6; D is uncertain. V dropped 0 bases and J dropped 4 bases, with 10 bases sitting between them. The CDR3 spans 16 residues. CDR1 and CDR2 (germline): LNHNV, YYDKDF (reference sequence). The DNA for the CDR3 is TGTGCCACCAGCAGAGACAGCGAATCCGGGGCCAACGTCCTGACTTTC. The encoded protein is CATSRDSESGANVLTF.

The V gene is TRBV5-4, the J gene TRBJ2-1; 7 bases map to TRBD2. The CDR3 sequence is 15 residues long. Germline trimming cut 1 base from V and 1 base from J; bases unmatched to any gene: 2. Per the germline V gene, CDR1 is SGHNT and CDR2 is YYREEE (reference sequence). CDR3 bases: TGTGCCAGCAGCTTGTGGGGGGGGTCCTACAATGAGCAGTTCTTC. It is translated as CASSLWGGSYNEQFF.

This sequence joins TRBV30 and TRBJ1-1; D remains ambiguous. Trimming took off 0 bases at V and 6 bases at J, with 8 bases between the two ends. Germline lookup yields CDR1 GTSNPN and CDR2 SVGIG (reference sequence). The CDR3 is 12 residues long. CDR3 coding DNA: TGTGCCTGGAGTGTAGGCAGCCCTGAAGCTTTCTTT. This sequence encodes CAWSVGSPEAFF.